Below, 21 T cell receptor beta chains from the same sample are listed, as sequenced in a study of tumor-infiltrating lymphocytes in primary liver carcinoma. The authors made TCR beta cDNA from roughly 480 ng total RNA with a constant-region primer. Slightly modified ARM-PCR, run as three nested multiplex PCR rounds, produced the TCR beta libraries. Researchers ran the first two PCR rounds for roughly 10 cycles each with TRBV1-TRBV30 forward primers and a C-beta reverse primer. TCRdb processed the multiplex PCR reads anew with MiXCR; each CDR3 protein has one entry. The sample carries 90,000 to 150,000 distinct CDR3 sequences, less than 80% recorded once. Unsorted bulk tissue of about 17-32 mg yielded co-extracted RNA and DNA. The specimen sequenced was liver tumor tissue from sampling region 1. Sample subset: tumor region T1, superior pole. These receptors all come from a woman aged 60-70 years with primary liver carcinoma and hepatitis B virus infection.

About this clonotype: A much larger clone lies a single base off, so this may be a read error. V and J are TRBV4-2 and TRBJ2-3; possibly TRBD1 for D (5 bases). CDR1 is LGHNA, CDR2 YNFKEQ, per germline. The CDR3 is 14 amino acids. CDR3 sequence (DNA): TGTGCCAGCAGTGTCGGTCGCGAGACAGATACGAAGTATTTT. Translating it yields CASSVGRETDTKYF.

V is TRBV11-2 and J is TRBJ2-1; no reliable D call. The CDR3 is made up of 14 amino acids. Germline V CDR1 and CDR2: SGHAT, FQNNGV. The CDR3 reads CVNSPDPRYREQFF. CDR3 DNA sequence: TGTGTCAACAGTCCGGACCCGAGGTATAGGGAGCAGTTCTTC. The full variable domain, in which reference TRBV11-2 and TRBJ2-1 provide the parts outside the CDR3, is EAGVAQSPRYKIIEKRQSVAFWCNPISGHATLYWYQQILGQGPKLLIQFQNNGVVDDSQLPKDRFSAERLKGVDSTLKIQPAKLEDSAVYLCVNSPDPRYREQFFGPGTRLTVL.

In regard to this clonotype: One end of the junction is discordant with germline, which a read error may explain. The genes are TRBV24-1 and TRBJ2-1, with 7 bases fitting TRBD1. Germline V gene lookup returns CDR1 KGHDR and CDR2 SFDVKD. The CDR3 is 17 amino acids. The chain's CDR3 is CVTSDATGSRSYNEQFF. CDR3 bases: TGTGTCACCAGTGATGCGACAGGGTCTCGCTCCTACAATGAGCAGTTCTTC.

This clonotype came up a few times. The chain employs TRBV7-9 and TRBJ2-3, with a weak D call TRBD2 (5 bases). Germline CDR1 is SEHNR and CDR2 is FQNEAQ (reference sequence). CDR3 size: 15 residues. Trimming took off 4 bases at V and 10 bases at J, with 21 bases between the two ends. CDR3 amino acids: CASSSTEGATLSQYF. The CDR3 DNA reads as TGTGCCAGCAGCTCGACCGAGGGCGCTACTCTTTCGCAGTATTTT.

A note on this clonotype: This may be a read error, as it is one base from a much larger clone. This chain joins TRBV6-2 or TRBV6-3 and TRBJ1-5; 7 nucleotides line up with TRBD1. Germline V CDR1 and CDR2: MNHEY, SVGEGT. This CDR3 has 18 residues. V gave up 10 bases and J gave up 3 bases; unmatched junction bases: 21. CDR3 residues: CATQQVQGPVPDNQPQHF. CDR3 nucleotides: TGTGCCACTCAACAGGTACAGGGGCCGGTCCCGGACAATCAGCCCCAGCATTTT.

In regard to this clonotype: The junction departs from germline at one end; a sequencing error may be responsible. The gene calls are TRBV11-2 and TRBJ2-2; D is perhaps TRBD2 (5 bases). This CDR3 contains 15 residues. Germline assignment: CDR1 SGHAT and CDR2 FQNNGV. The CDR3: CASGLFGPNTWELYF. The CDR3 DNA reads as TGTGCCAGCGGCTTATTCGGGCCGAACACCTGGGAGCTGTATTTT.

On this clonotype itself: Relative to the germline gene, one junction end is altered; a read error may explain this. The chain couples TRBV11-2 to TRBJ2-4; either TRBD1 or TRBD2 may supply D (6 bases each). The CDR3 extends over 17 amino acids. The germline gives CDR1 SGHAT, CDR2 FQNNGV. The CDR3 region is CASSLSTGGLAKNTQYF. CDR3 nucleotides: TGTGCCAGCAGCTTATCTACCGGGGGCTTAGCCAAAAACACTCAGTACTTC.

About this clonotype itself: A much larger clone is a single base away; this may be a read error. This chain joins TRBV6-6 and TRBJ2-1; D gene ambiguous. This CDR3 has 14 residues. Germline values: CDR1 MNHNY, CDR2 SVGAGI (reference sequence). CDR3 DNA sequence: TGTACCAGCAGTTACTCGACCAGGATGAATGAGCAGTTCTTC. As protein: CTSSYSTRMNEQFF.

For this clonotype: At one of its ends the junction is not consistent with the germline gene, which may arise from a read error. The CDR3 nucleotides are TGTGCCAGCAGCCCCCGGGAACAACGATCCTACGAACAGTACTTC. It yields the protein CASSPREQRSYEQYF. The chain recombines TRBV11-2 with TRBJ2-7; TRBD2 might be the D (5 bases). Germline V gives CDR1 SGHAT, CDR2 FQNNGV. The CDR3 is 15 residues long.

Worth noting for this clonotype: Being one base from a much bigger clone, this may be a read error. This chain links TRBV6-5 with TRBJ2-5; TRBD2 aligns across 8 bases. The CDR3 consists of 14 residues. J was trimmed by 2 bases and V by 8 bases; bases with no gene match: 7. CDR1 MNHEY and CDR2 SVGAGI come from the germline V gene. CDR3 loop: CASPNSGTQETQYF. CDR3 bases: TGTGCCAGCCCTAATAGCGGGACGCAAGAGACCCAGTACTTC.

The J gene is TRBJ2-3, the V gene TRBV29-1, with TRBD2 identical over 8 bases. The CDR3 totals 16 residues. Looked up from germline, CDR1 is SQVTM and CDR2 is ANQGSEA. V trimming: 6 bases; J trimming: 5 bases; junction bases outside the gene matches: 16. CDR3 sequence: CSVGSGSSVRIDTQYF. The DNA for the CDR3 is TGCAGCGTCGGCAGCGGGAGTTCGGTACGGATAGATACGCAGTATTTT.

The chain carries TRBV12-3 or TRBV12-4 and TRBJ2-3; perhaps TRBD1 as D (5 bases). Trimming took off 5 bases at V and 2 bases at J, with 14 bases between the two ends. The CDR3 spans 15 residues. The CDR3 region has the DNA TGTGCCAGCAGTATCCGACAGCGTGTCACAGATACGCAGTATTTT. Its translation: CASSIRQRVTDTQYF.

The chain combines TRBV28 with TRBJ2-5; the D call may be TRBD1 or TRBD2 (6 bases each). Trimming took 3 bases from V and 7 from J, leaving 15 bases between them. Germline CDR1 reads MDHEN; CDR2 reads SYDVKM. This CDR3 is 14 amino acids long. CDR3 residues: CASSFGGGVGTQYF. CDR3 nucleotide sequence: TGTGCCAGCAGTTTCGGGGGCGGGGTAGGGACCCAGTACTTC.

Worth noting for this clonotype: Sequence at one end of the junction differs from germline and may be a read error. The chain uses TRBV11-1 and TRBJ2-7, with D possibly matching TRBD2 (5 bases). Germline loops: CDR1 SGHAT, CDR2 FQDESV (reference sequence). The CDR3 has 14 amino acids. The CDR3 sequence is CASSGKRATYDQYF. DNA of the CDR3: TGTGCCAGCAGCGGGAAGAGGGCCACTTACGACCAGTACTTT.

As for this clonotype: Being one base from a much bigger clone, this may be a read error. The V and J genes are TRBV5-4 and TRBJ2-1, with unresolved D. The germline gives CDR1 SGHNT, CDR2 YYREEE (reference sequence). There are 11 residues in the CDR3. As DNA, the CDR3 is TGTGCCTGCAGCCGGCTTGAGGAGCAGTTCTTC. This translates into CACSRLEEQFF.

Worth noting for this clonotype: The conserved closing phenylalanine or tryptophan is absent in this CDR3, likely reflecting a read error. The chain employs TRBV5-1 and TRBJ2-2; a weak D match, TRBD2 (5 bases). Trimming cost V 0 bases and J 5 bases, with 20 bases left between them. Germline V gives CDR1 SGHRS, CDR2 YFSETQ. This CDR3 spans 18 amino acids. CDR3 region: CASSLDPTRITDTGELFY. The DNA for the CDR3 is TGCGCCAGCAGCTTGGATCCAACTAGGATCACAGATACCGGGGAGCTGTTTTAT.

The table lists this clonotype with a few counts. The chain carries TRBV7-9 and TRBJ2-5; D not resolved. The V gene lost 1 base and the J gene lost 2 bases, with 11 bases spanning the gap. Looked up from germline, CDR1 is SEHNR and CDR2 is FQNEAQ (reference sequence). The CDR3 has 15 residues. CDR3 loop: CASSLVRHVQETQYF. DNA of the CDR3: TGTGCCAGCAGCTTAGTACGGCATGTACAAGAGACCCAGTACTTC.

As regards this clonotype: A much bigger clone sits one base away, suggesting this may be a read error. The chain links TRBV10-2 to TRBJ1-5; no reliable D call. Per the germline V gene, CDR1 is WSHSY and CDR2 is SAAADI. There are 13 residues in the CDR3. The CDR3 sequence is CASSKSSMGSQHF. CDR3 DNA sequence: TGCGCCAGCAGTAAGTCGTCCATGGGGTCCCAGCATTTT.

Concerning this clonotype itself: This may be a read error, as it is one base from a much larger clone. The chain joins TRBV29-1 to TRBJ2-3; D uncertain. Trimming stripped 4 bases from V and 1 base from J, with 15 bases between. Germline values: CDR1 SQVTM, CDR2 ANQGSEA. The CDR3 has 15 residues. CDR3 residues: CSVAESGWGTDTQYF. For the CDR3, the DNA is TGCAGCGTTGCGGAGTCAGGATGGGGCACAGATACGCAGTATTTT.

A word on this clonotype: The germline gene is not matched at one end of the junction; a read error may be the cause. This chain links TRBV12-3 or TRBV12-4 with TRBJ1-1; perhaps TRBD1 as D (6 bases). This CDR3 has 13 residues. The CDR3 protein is CANSPGHPCEAFF. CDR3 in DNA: TGTGCCAACAGTCCGGGACACCCCTGTGAAGCTTTCTTT.

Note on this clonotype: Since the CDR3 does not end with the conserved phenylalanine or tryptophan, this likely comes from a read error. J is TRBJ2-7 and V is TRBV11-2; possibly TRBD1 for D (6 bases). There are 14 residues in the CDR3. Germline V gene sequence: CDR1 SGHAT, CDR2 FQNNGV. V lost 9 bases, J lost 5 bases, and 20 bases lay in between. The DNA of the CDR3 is TGTGCCAGTAGCCGCGACAGGACCTCGGACGAGCAGTACTAC. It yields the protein CASSRDRTSDEQYY.